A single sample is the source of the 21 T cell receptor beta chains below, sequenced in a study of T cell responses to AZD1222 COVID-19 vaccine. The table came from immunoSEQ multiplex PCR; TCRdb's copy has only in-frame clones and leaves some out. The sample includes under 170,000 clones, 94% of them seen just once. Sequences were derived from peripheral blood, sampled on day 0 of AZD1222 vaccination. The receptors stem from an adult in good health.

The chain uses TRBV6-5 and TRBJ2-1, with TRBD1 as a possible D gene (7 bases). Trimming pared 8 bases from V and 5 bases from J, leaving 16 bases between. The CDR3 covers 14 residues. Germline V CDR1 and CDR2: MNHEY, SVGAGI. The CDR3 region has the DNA TGTGCCAGCGGGAGGAGGGGGCGAAACAATGAGCAGTTCTTC. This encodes CASGRRGRNNEQFF.

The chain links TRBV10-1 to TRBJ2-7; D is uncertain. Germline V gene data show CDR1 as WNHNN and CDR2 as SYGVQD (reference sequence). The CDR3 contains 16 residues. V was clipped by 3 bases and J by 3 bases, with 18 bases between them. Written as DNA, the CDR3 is TGCGCCAGCAGTGAACTCCCCGTTCCCCCATACTACGAGCAGTACGTC. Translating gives CASSELPVPPYYEQYV.

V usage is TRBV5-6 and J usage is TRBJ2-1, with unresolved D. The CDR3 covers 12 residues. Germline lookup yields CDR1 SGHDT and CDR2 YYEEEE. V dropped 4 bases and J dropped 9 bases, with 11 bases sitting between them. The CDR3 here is CASSAQQIEQFF. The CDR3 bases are TGTGCCAGCAGCGCGCAACAGATTGAGCAGTTCTTC.

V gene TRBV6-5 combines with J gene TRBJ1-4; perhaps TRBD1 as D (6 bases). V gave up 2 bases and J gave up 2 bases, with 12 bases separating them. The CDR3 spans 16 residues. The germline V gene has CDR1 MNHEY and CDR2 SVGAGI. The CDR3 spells CASSYRGWATNEKLFF. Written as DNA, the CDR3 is TGTGCCAGCAGTTACAGGGGGTGGGCGACTAATGAAAAACTGTTTTTT.

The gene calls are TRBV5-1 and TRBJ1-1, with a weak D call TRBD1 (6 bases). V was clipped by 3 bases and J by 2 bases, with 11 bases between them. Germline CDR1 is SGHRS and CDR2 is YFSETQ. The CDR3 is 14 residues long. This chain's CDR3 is CASSSGQPNTEAFF. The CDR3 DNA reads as TGCGCCAGCAGCTCCGGACAGCCAAACACTGAAGCTTTCTTT.

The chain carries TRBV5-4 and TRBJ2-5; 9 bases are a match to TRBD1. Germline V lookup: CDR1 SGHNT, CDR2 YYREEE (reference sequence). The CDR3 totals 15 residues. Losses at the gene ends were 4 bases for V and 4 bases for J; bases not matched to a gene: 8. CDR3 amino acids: CASSGRTGAGETQYF. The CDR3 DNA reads TGTGCCAGCAGCGGAAGGACAGGGGCGGGAGAGACCCAGTACTTC.

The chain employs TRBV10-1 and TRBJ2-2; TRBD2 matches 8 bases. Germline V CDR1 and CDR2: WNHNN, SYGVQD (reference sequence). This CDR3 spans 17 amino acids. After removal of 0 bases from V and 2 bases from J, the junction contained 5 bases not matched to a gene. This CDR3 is CASSESGGGQNTGELFF. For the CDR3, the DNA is TGCGCCAGCAGTGAGTCTGGCGGGGGGCAAAACACCGGGGAGCTGTTTTTT.

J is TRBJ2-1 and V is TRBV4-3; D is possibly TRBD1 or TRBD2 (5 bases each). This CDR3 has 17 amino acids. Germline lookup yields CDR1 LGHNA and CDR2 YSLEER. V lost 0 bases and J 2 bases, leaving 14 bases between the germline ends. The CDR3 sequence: CASSQDLGGSPYNEQFF. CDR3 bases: TGCGCCAGCAGCCAAGATCTTGGGGGTAGTCCCTACAATGAGCAGTTCTTC.

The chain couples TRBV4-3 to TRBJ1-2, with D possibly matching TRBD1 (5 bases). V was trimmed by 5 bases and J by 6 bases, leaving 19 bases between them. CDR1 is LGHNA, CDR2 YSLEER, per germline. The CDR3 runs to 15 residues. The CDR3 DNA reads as TGCGCCAGCAGCAGAAGCCGGTCGGGGGAGAATGGCTACACCTTC. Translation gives CASSRSRSGENGYTF.

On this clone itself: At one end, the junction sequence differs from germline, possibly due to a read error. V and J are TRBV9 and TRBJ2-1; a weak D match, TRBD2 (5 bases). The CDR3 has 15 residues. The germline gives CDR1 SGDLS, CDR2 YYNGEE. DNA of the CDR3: TGTGCCAGCAGCCCTCGGGGTCCCTCCCACAATGAGCAGTTCTTC. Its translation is CASSPRGPSHNEQFF.

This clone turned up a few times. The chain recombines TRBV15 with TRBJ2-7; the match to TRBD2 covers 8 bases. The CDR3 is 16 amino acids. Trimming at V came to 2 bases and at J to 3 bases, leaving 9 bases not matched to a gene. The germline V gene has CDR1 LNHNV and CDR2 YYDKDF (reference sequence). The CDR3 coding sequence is TGTGCCACCAGCAGACAAACCGGGAGCGGGAGCTACGAGCAGTACGTC. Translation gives CATSRQTGSGSYEQYV.

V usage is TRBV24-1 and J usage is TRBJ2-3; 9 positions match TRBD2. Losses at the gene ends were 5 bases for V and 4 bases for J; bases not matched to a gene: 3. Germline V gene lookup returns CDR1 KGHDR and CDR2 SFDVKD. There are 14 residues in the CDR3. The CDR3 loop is CATSAAGGPDTQYF. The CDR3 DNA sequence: TGTGCCACCAGTGCCGCGGGGGGGCCAGATACGCAGTATTTT.

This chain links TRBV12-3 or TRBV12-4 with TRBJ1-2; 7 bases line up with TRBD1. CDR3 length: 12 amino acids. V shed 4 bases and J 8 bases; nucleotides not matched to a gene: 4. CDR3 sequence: CASSSQGNGYTF. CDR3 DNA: TGTGCCAGCAGTTCACAGGGGAACGGCTACACCTTC.

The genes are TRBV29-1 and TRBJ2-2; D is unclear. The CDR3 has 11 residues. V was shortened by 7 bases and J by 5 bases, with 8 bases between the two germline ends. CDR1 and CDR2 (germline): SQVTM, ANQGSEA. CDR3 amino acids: CSAMETGELFF. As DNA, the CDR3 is TGCAGCGCGATGGAGACCGGGGAGCTGTTTTTT.

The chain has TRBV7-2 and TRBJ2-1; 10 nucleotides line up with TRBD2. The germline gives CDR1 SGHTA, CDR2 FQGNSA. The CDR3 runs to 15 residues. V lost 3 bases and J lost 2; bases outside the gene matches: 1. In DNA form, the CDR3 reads TGTGCCAGCAGCTTGAGCGGGGGGGCCTACAATGAGCAGTTCTTC. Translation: CASSLSGGAYNEQFF.

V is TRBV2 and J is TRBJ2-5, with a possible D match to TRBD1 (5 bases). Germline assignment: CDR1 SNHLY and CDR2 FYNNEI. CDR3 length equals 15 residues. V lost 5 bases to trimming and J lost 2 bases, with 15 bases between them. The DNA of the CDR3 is TGTGCCAGCAGTTCTCGCCTTGGGGCGCAAGAGACCCAGTACTTC. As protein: CASSSRLGAQETQYF.

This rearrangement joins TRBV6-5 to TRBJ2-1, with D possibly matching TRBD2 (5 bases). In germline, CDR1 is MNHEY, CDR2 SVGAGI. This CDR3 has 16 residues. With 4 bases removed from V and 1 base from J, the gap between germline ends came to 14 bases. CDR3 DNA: TGTGCCAGCAGTTCGAGGGTGCCCCCATCCTACAATGAGCAGTTCTTC. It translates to CASSSRVPPSYNEQFF.

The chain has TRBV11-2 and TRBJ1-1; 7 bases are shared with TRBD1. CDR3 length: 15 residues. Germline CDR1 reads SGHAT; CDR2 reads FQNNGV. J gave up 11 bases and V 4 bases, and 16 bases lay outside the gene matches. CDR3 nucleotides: TGTGCCAGCAGCTCGCTCCGGGACAGCCAAGATGAGGCTTTCTTT. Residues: CASSSLRDSQDEAFF.

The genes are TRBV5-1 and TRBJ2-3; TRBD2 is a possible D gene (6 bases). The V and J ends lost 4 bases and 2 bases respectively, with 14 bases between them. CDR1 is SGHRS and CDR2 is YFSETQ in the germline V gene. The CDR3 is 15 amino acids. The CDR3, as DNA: TGCGCCAGCAGCCACGGGAGTGGAAACACAGATACGCAGTATTTT. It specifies CASSHGSGNTDTQYF. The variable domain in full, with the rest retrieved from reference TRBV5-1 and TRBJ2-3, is KAGVTQTPRYLIKTRGQQVTLSCSPISGHRSVSWYQQTPGQGLQFLFEYFSETQRNKGNFPGRFSGRQFSNSRSEMNVSTLELGDSALYLCASSHGSGNTDTQYFGPGTRLTVL.

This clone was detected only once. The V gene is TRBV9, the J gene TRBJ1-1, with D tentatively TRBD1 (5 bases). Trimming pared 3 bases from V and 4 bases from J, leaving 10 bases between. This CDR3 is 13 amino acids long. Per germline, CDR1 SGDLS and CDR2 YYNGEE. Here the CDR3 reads CASSAHGGTEAFF. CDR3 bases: TGTGCCAGCAGCGCCCACGGGGGCACTGAAGCTTTCTTT.

CDR3 sequence: CATSRLGDTYGYTF. For the CDR3, the DNA is TGTGCCACCAGCAGGTTAGGGGATACCTATGGCTACACCTTC. The rearrangement links TRBV15 to TRBJ1-2; possibly TRBD1 for D (5 bases). CDR1 LNHNV and CDR2 YYDKDF come from the germline V gene (reference sequence). V gave up 3 bases and J gave up 4 bases, with 12 bases separating them. The CDR3 length is 14 residues.